A single T cell receptor (beta chain) is shown here with its context. These data belong to a study of T-cell reconstitution after alpha-beta-depleted transplantation in children. Unique molecular identifiers were used to barcode this TCRbeta library. TCRdb re-called the PCR reads through MiXCR, storing one row per CDR3 protein. The sample consists of around 400,000 distinct CDR3 sequences, approximately 20% of them appearing once. CDR3 size: 14 residues. The ends were cut back, 5 bases at V and 2 bases at J, with 10 bases in the middle. Germline lookup yields CDR1 SEHNR and CDR2 FQNEAQ (reference sequence).

The source was PBMCs from the stem cell graft donor, collected from the stem cell graft. The receptor was isolated from a human donor who donated a stem cell graft to a child with acute myeloid leukemia. The chain links TRBV7-9 to TRBJ1-3; no definite D call. The CDR3 coding sequence is TGTGCCAGCAGCCTCTCAGGAGCTGGAAACACCATATATTTT. Amino acids: CASSLSGAGNTIYF.